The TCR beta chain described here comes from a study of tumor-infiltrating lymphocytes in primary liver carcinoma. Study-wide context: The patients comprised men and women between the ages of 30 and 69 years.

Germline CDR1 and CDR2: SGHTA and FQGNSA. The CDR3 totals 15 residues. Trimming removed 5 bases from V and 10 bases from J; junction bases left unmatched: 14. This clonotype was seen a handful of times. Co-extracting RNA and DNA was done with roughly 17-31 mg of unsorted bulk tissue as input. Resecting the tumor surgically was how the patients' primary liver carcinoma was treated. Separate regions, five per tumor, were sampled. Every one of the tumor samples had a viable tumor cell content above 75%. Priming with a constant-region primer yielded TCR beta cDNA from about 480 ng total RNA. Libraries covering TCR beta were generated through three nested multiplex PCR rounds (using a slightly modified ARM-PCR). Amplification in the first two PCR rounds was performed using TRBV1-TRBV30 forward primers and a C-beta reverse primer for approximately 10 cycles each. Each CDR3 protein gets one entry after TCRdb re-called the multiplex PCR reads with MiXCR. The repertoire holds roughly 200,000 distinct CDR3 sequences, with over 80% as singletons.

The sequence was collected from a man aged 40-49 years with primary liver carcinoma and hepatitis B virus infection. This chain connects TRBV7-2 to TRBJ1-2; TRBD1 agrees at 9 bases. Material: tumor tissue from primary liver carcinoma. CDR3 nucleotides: TGTGCCAGCAGCCCACAGGGGACAGGGATCTCCTCCTACACCTTC. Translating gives CASSPQGTGISSYTF.